This T cell receptor (beta chain) was recovered during a study of cytomegalovirus exposure and HLA in healthy donors. Germline V gene lookup returns CDR1 DFQATT and CDR2 SNEGSKA (reference sequence). The length of the CDR3 is 11 residues. The PCR employed 60 Vbeta primers together with 13 Jbeta primers. Data came from immunoSEQ multiplex PCR; TCRdb stores just in-frame clones and leaves some out. Of tens of thousands of clones listed, approximately 77% are singletons. The specimen was PBMCs. This chain connects TRBV20-1 to TRBJ1-4, with 7 bases fitting TRBD1. The TCR originated in a human donor in good health. The CDR3 DNA follows: TGCAGCTCCCCAGGGGGTGAAAAACTGTTTTTT. The encoded protein is CSSPGGEKLFF.